This TCR beta chain came from a study of blood T cell repertoires in COVID-19. After removal of 0 bases from V and 3 bases from J, the junction contained 6 bases not matched to a gene. The CDR3 runs 16 residues. Germline CDR1 LGHNA, CDR2 YSLEER. Clones were sequenced by immunoSEQ multiplex PCR, and TCRdb holds only the in-frame ones, with some missing. The sample contains about 240,000 clones, roughly 89% of which appear only once. Sequenced: PBMCs or T cells enriched from blood (not recorded which). This chain uses TRBV4-3 with TRBJ1-2; 8 nucleotides align to TRBD1. This clonotype was sampled from a woman aged 30 to 39 who had recovered from COVID-19. The CDR3 bases are TGCGCCAGCAGCCAAGATCTGGCGGGACAGGACTATGGCTACACCTTC. This gives the protein CASSQDLAGQDYGYTF.